This TCR beta chain is drawn from a study of blood T cell repertoires in COVID-19. Study in general: From T cells, B-cell-depleted T cells, or PBMCs came the material, which was cDNA or gDNA.

The recovered donors of Cohort 3 showed two negative PCRs, clearance, or symptom resolution. Produced via immunoSEQ multiplex PCR; TCRdb's table is partial and in-frame only. The sample includes some 300,000 clones, just over 85% of them seen just once. This receptor was identified in a man aged 30 to 45 who had recovered from COVID-19. The sequencing input was PBMCs or T cells enriched from blood (not recorded which).

The CDR3 region is CASSRWTGSSTDTQYF. CDR3 sequence (DNA): TGTGCCAGCAGCCGTTGGACAGGTTCTAGCACAGATACGCAGTATTTT. The rearrangement links TRBV14 to TRBJ2-3, with TRBD1 matching over 7 bases. J gave up 0 bases and V 4 bases, and 7 bases lay outside the gene matches. CDR1 and CDR2 (germline): SGHDN, FVKESK. This CDR3 has 16 amino acids.